The 16 T cell receptor beta chains in this list originate from one sample, sequenced in a study of T cell responses to AZD1222 COVID-19 vaccine. Sequencing was performed with immunoSEQ multiplex PCR; in TCRdb, only in-frame clones are kept and a portion is missing. The sample consists of 70,000 to 95,000 clones, around 93% of them appearing once. Material: peripheral blood, obtained 28 days after the second AZD1222 dose. These receptors all stem from an adult who received the AZD1222 COVID-19 vaccine.

The CDR3 DNA reads as TGTGCCAGCAGTTTACCTCTGGGACCTTCAGGTACGCAGTATTTT. This sequence encodes CASSLPLGPSGTQYF. This chain uses TRBV28 with TRBJ2-3; D possibly matches TRBD1 or TRBD2 (5 bases each). Germline-derived CDR1 and CDR2 are MDHEN and SYDVKM. The CDR3 length is 15 residues. V lost 2 bases, J lost 8 bases, and 17 bases lay in between.

CDR3 sequence reads: CASSVIPGWEQYF. In nucleotides, the CDR3 is TGTGCCAGCAGCGTAATCCCCGGATGGGAGCAGTACTTC. The rearrangement links TRBV9 to TRBJ2-7; D not certain. V lost 1 base and J 7 bases, leaving 12 bases between the germline ends. Germline V gene lookup returns CDR1 SGDLS and CDR2 YYNGEE. This CDR3 contains 13 residues.

V and J are TRBV19 and TRBJ2-7; 13 nucleotides match TRBD2. CDR3 length: 14 amino acids. Per germline, CDR1 LNHDA and CDR2 SQIVND (reference sequence). The V and J ends lost 8 bases and 3 bases, in that order; junction bases with no gene match: 4. This CDR3 reads CASAWTSGSYEQYF. The CDR3 bases are TGTGCCAGTGCTTGGACTAGCGGGAGCTACGAGCAGTACTTC.

The CDR3 DNA follows: TGTGCCAGCAGTTACTCAGGGTCGAGGGACGGGGAGCTGTTTTTT. Protein sequence: CASSYSGSRDGELFF. This rearrangement joins TRBV6-5 to TRBJ2-2; a weak D match, TRBD2 (5 bases). Germline V CDR1 and CDR2: MNHEY, SVGAGI. V gave up 0 bases and J gave up 7 bases, with 12 bases separating them. The CDR3 runs to 15 residues.

The DNA for the CDR3 is TGTGCCAGCAGTGAAGTGGGCAAGAAAAACATTCAGTACTTC. Protein product: CASSEVGKKNIQYF. V is TRBV2 and J is TRBJ2-4; no reliable D call. Germline V gene data show CDR1 as SNHLY and CDR2 as FYNNEI. The V end was cut by 1 base, the J end by 4 bases, with 8 bases between. The CDR3 sequence is 14 residues long.

V and J are TRBV6-5 and TRBJ1-1; D ambiguous. Germline CDR1 and CDR2: MNHEY and SVGAGI. The CDR3 contains 12 residues. Trimming removed 4 bases from V and 10 bases from J, with 13 bases in between. The CDR3 loop is CASSSQSAGAFF. CDR3 nucleotide sequence: TGTGCCAGCAGTTCCCAGAGTGCCGGAGCTTTCTTT.

The chain uses TRBV30 and TRBJ2-2; D not resolved. The ends were cut back, 5 bases at V and 5 bases at J, with 6 bases in the middle. The CDR3 loop spans 11 amino acids. Germline V CDR1 and CDR2: GTSNPN, SVGIG (reference sequence). CDR3 DNA: TGTGCCTGGGCGGTAACCGGGGAGCTGTTTTTT. Protein sequence: CAWAVTGELFF.

The rearrangement links TRBV27 to TRBJ2-7; 14 bases line up with TRBD2. CDR1 is MNHEY, CDR2 SMNVEV, per germline (reference sequence). This CDR3 contains 15 residues. Unmatched junction bases numbered 3, after V lost 2 bases and J lost 6 bases. The CDR3 protein is CASSLNGLAGGEQYF. The CDR3 DNA follows: TGTGCCAGCAGTTTAAACGGACTAGCGGGAGGCGAGCAGTACTTC.

The chain employs TRBV4-1 and TRBJ2-5; D is uncertain. Germline values: CDR1 MGHRA, CDR2 YSYEKL. V was pared by 1 base and J by 5 bases, with 11 bases between. There are 14 residues in the CDR3. CDR3 DNA: TGCGCCAGCAGCCAAGGCCCCGAAGGGGAGACCCAGTACTTC. Translation: CASSQGPEGETQYF.

This sequence joins TRBV30 and TRBJ1-5; D call uncertain. Germline V CDR1 and CDR2: GTSNPN, SVGIG (reference sequence). The CDR3 has 12 residues. Trimming cost V 2 bases and J 5 bases, with 7 bases left between them. In DNA, the CDR3 is TGTGCCTGGAGTACTGGGGATCAGCCCCAGCATTTT. Translated: CAWSTGDQPQHF.

This rearrangement joins TRBV9 to TRBJ2-1, with a possible D match to TRBD2 (6 bases). CDR3 length: 14 amino acids. V lost 3 bases and J lost 7, with 14 bases in between. CDR1 and CDR2 from the germline V gene are SGDLS and YYNGEE. The CDR3 sequence is CASSGRLVGNEQFF. The CDR3, as DNA: TGTGCCAGCAGCGGGCGACTAGTGGGTAATGAGCAGTTCTTC.

The rearrangement joins TRBV3-1 (or the pseudogene TRBV3-2) to TRBJ2-5; 12 positions match TRBD1. The J segment lost 5 bases and the V segment lost 4 bases, leaving 11 bases of the junction unmatched. CDR1 and CDR2 from the germline V gene are LGHDT and YNNKEL (reference sequence). CDR3 length: 17 residues. CDR3 protein: CASSPTRGTGGDETQYF. The CDR3 region has the DNA TGTGCCAGCAGCCCTACGCGTGGGACAGGGGGCGACGAGACCCAGTACTTC.

The V gene is TRBV25-1, the J gene TRBJ2-1; the D gene is possibly TRBD1 (5 bases). This CDR3 contains 14 residues. The germline V gene has CDR1 MGHDK and CDR2 SYGVNS. V shed 6 bases and J shed 5 bases, with 14 bases lying between them. The DNA for the CDR3 is TGTGCCAGCAGCCTCCTCGACAGAGACAATGAGCAGTTCTTC. Residues: CASSLLDRDNEQFF.

J is TRBJ2-1 and V is TRBV7-9; 10 nucleotides match TRBD1. CDR3 length: 15 amino acids. The germline V gene has CDR1 SEHNR and CDR2 FQNEAQ (reference sequence). The V and J ends lost 3 bases and 6 bases, in that order; junction bases with no gene match: 5. The CDR3 DNA follows: TGTGCCAGCAGCTTTCCCGGGACAGGGGTCAATGAGCAGTTCTTC. As protein: CASSFPGTGVNEQFF.

This chain uses TRBV28 with TRBJ2-1; D not resolved. The length of the CDR3 is 14 residues. Germline V lookup: CDR1 MDHEN, CDR2 SYDVKM. Trimming pared 2 bases from V and 6 bases from J, leaving 11 bases between. CDR3 protein: CASSLPMGFNEQFF. CDR3 bases: TGTGCCAGCAGTTTACCCATGGGTTTCAATGAGCAGTTCTTC.

The CDR3 spells CASSYESETQYF. As DNA, the CDR3 is TGTGCCAGCAGTTATGAGAGTGAGACCCAGTACTTC. This chain links TRBV12-3 or TRBV12-4 with TRBJ2-5, with D unresolved. The V gene lost 4 bases and the J gene lost 5 bases, with 8 bases spanning the gap. The CDR3 loop spans 12 amino acids.